This section outlines one T cell receptor (beta chain) sequence together with its context. The CDR3 has 14 residues. Germline-derived CDR1 and CDR2 are SNHLY and FYNNEI. The V and J ends lost 8 bases and 0 bases respectively, with 11 bases between them. This record comes from a study of blood T cell repertoires in COVID-19. Study details: The samples span acute and convalescent COVID-19 from the United States, Italy and Spain. T cells, B-cell-depleted T cells, or PBMCs provided the cDNA or gDNA that served as material.

The repertoire was sequenced with immunoSEQ multiplex PCR; TCRdb's copy has only in-frame clones and lacks some. Here the sample spans some 200,000 clones, approximately 89% being singletons. The chain carries TRBV2 and TRBJ1-3; D ambiguous. The receptor comes from a woman aged 40 to 50 with acute or convalescent COVID-19. The source material was peripheral blood. CDR3 nucleotide sequence: TGTGCCAGCTCCCCGTACTCCTCTGGAAACACCATATATTTT. It specifies CASSPYSSGNTIYF.